The rows below give T cell receptor beta chains drawn from one sample of a study of shared clonotypes between healthy human individuals. This table comes from immunoSEQ multiplex PCR, and its TCRdb copy is limited to in-frame clones, with some not included. Found here are fewer than 850,000 clones, 90% of them singletons; the top ten hold 34%. What was sequenced was memory CD8+ T cells from PBMCs. Receptors were obtained from a man aged 18-30 years in good health. Some clones in this sample may be carry-over from other donors' samples. CDR3s include the opening cysteine and the closing phenylalanine or tryptophan. D genes are given only for firm matches. Clone sizes are given selectively: once, few, many, or a class where the clone is expanded.

D: .; V: TRBV4-1; size: .; J: TRBJ2-3; CDR3: CASSQGPGLADTQYF; DNA: TGCGCCAGCAGCCAAGGCCCGGGATTAGCAGATACGCAGTATTTT
D: .; V: TRBV30; size: .; J: TRBJ2-3; CDR3: CAWSDRLSSTDTQYF; DNA: TGTGCCTGGAGCGACCGGTTGTCTAGCACAGATACGCAGTATTTT
D: .; V: TRBV27; size: once; J: TRBJ1-2; CDR3: CASSFGQNYGYTF; DNA: TGTGCCAGCAGTTTTGGCCAGAACTATGGCTACACCTTC
D: TRBD2; V: TRBV6-5; size: .; J: TRBJ2-1; CDR3: CASSYSASGIYNEQFF; DNA: TGTGCCAGCAGTTACTCGGCCAGCGGGATTTACAATGAGCAGTTCTTC
D: .; V: TRBV27; size: .; J: TRBJ1-5; CDR3: CASTLRIGNQPQHF; DNA: TGTGCCAGCACCCTGAGGATCGGGAATCAGCCCCAGCATTTT
D: .; V: TRBV19; size: .; J: TRBJ1-5; CDR3: CASSIMFQIHSNQPQHF; DNA: TGTGCCAGTAGTATAATGTTCCAGATACATAGCAATCAGCCCCAGCATTTT
D: .; V: TRBV19; size: .; J: TRBJ1-2; CDR3: CASTRTGESYYGYTF; DNA: TGTGCCAGTACCAGAACGGGCGAGAGTTACTACGGCTACACCTTC
D: TRBD1; V: TRBV7-3; size: .; J: TRBJ1-1; CDR3: CASSLSGTGPESEAFF; DNA: TGTGCCAGCAGCTTAAGTGGGACAGGGCCTGAGTCTGAAGCTTTCTTT
D: .; V: TRBV7-9; size: few; J: TRBJ2-7; CDR3: CASSLGGPSSSYEQYF; DNA: TGTGCCAGCAGCTTGGGGGGCCCGTCGAGCTCCTACGAGCAGTACTTC
D: TRBD2; V: TRBV4-1; size: .; J: TRBJ2-7; CDR3: CASSEGLGYEQYF; DNA: TGCGCCAGCAGCGAGGGACTAGGGTACGAGCAGTACTTC
D: .; V: TRBV27; size: .; J: TRBJ2-1; CDR3: CASSSFWGSNEQFF; DNA: TGTGCCAGCAGTTCATTTTGGGGTAGCAATGAGCAGTTCTTC
D: .; V: TRBV9; size: .; J: TRBJ2-5; CDR3: CASSVASGGFQETQYF; DNA: TGTGCCAGCAGCGTAGCATCGGGGGGCTTTCAGGAGACCCAGTACTTC
D: .; V: TRBV2; size: .; J: TRBJ1-4; CDR3: CASSGGPREKLFF; DNA: TGTGCCAGCAGTGGGGGCCCAAGGGAAAAACTGTTTTTT
D: .; V: TRBV28; size: .; J: TRBJ2-5; CDR3: CASTDLRGQETQYF; DNA: TGTGCCAGCACCGATTTGCGGGGTCAAGAGACCCAGTACTTC
D: TRBD2; V: TRBV4-1; size: .; J: TRBJ2-1; CDR3: CASSQDGGEKQFF; DNA: TGCGCCAGCAGCCAAGATGGGGGGGAGAAGCAGTTCTTC
D: .; V: TRBV25-1; size: .; J: TRBJ2-2; CDR3: CASSESLLAGANTGELFF; DNA: TGTGCCAGCAGTGAATCTCTCCTGGCAGGCGCGAACACCGGGGAGCTGTTTTTT
D: TRBD1; V: TRBV10-3; size: once; J: TRBJ2-2; CDR3: CAISPAGTGTLGGELFF; DNA: TGTGCCATCAGTCCCGCGGGGACAGGAACCCTAGGGGGGGAGCTGTTTTTT
D: TRBD1; V: TRBV29-1; size: .; J: TRBJ2-7; CDR3: CSVEGWDRDTYEQYF; DNA: TGCAGCGTTGAGGGGTGGGACAGGGATACCTACGAGCAGTACTTC
D: .; V: TRBV19; size: .; J: TRBJ1-4; CDR3: CASSTGAQLNEKLFF; DNA: TGTGCCAGTTCAACCGGGGCCCAACTTAATGAAAAACTGTTTTTT
D: .; V: TRBV11-3; size: .; J: TRBJ2-2; CDR3: CASSLGAGELFF; DNA: TGTGCCAGCAGCTTAGGCGCCGGGGAGCTGTTTTTT
D: .; V: TRBV7-2; size: .; J: TRBJ1-5; CDR3: CASSLGLGHQPQHF; DNA: TGTGCCAGCAGCTTAGGGTTGGGCCATCAGCCCCAGCATTTT
D: .; V: TRBV9; size: .; J: TRBJ1-4; CDR3: CASSVGAVNEKLFF; DNA: TGTGCCAGCAGCGTAGGGGCAGTAAATGAAAAACTGTTTTTT
D: .; V: TRBV29-1; size: .; J: TRBJ2-7; CDR3: CSVCLEPIYEQYF; DNA: TGCAGCGTTTGTTTGGAGCCCATTTACGAGCAGTACTTC
D: .; V: TRBV4-2; size: .; J: TRBJ2-3; CDR3: CASSQDLPRGTDTQYF; DNA: TGTGCCAGCAGCCAAGATCTCCCCAGAGGCACAGATACGCAGTATTTT
D: .; V: TRBV18; size: .; J: TRBJ2-7; CDR3: CASSPRTDAYEQYF; DNA: TGTGCCAGCTCACCACGGACAGATGCCTACGAGCAGTACTTC
D: TRBD1; V: TRBV9; size: .; J: TRBJ1-1; CDR3: CASSEGGDSLAFF; DNA: TGTGCCAGCAGCGAGGGTGGGGACAGCCTCGCTTTCTTT
D: .; V: TRBV14; size: .; J: TRBJ2-1; CDR3: CASSPTGGGRGNEQFF; DNA: TGTGCCAGCAGCCCGACCGGGGGCGGGAGAGGGAATGAGCAGTTCTTC
D: .; V: TRBV25-1; size: .; J: TRBJ1-1; CDR3: CASSDYLDTAFF; DNA: TGTGCCAGCAGTGACTACCTCGATACAGCTTTCTTT
D: .; V: TRBV11-2; size: .; J: TRBJ2-7; CDR3: CASSLGGGGEQYF; DNA: TGTGCCAGCAGCTTAGGTGGCGGTGGAGAGCAGTACTTC
D: .; V: TRBV5-4; size: .; J: TRBJ1-1; CDR3: CASSVGDRVNTEAFF; DNA: TGTGCCAGCAGCGTCGGTGACCGAGTGAACACTGAAGCTTTCTTT
D: .; V: TRBV7-8; size: .; J: TRBJ2-1; CDR3: CASSLKGSRVSYNEQFF; DNA: TGTGCCAGCAGCTTAAAGGGGTCGCGGGTTAGCTACAATGAGCAGTTCTTC
D: .; V: TRBV19; size: .; J: TRBJ1-3; CDR3: CASRFPPPSLSGNTIYF; DNA: TGTGCCAGTAGGTTCCCTCCCCCCAGTCTCTCTGGAAACACCATATATTTT
D: TRBD1; V: TRBV2; size: .; J: TRBJ1-4; CDR3: CASSSGTGFEKLFF; DNA: TGTGCCAGCAGCTCCGGGACAGGGTTTGAAAAACTGTTTTTT
D: TRBD2; V: TRBV11-2; size: .; J: TRBJ2-7; CDR3: CASSSREGRPPYEQYF; DNA: TGTGCCAGCAGCTCTAGGGAGGGAAGGCCCCCCTACGAGCAGTACTTC
D: .; V: TRBV28; size: .; J: TRBJ1-1; CDR3: CASSFRQGVRTEAFF; DNA: TGTGCCAGCAGTTTTCGTCAGGGCGTTAGGACTGAAGCTTTCTTT
D: TRBD2; V: TRBV5-1; size: .; J: TRBJ2-1; CDR3: CASSLATSGRAYNEQFF; DNA: TGCGCCAGCAGCTTGGCCACGAGCGGGAGGGCCTACAATGAGCAGTTCTTC
D: .; V: TRBV7-2; size: .; J: TRBJ1-2; CDR3: CASSPLRTSAGGYTF; DNA: TGTGCCAGCAGCCCGCTAAGGACCTCAGCCGGTGGCTACACCTTC
D: .; V: TRBV27; size: .; J: TRBJ2-7; CDR3: CASSFSMSYEQYF; DNA: TGTGCCAGCAGTTTTAGTATGAGCTACGAGCAGTACTTC
D: TRBD2; V: TRBV5-4; size: .; J: TRBJ2-3; CDR3: CASSLEVAGVTDTQYF; DNA: TGTGCCAGCAGCTTGGAGGTAGCGGGAGTAACAGATACGCAGTATTTT
D: .; V: TRBV19; size: .; J: TRBJ2-3; CDR3: CASTPGRTGQGYF; DNA: TGTGCCAGTACCCCTGGGAGGACAGGACAAGGGTATTTT
D: .; V: TRBV9; size: .; J: TRBJ1-1; CDR3: CASSVGVGTEAFF; DNA: TGTGCCAGCAGCGTAGGGGTCGGGACTGAAGCTTTCTTT
D: .; V: TRBV27; size: .; J: TRBJ1-5; CDR3: CASSFLGNQPQHF; DNA: TGTGCCAGCAGTTTTCTAGGGAATCAGCCCCAGCATTTT
D: .; V: TRBV10-3; size: .; J: TRBJ2-2; CDR3: CAISDIRGGGELFF; DNA: TGTGCCATCAGTGATATCCGGGGCGGCGGGGAGCTGTTTTTT
D: TRBD2; V: TRBV28; size: .; J: TRBJ2-2; CDR3: CAAGTSGSTGELFF; DNA: TGTGCCGCAGGGACTAGCGGCAGCACCGGGGAGCTGTTTTTT
D: .; V: TRBV19; size: .; J: TRBJ2-5; CDR3: CASSIGFFGDQETQYF; DNA: TGTGCCAGTAGTATCGGATTCTTTGGGGATCAAGAGACCCAGTACTTC